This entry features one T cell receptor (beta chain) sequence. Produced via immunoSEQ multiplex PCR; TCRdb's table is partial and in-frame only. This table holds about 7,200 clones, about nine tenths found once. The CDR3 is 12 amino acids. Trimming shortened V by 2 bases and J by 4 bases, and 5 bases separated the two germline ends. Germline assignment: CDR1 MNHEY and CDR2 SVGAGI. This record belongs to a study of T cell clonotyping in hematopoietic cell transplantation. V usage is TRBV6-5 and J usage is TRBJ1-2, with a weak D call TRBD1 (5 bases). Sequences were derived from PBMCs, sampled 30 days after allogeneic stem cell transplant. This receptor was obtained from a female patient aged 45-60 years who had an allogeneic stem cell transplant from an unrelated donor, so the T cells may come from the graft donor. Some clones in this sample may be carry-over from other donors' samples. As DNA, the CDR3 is TGTGCCAGCAGTTACAGGGGCTATGGCTACACCTTC. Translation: CASSYRGYGYTF.